These 2 T cell receptor beta chains were sequenced from one sample in a study of blood T cells in healthy people across ages. Next came a second PCR, run for about 6 to 11 cycles, which used a sample-barcoded 5' primer along with a J-beta primer mix. One entry per CDR3 protein, called by TCRdb with MiXCR from the 5' RACE reads. The data hold 270,000 or so distinct CDR3 sequences, with 25% to 30% observed a single time. Sequenced: blood. The receptors originated from a woman aged 70-85 years in good health.

This clonotype was detected a few times. The rearrangement uses TRBV28 and TRBJ1-3; maybe TRBD1 (6 bases). V dropped 4 bases and J dropped 1 base, with 17 bases sitting between them. The CDR3 covers 17 residues. Germline CDR1 reads MDHEN; CDR2 reads SYDVKM. CDR3: CASSSGPTGKSGNTIYF. Here the CDR3 DNA reads TGTGCCAGCAGTTCCGGGCCTACAGGGAAATCTGGAAACACCATATATTTT.

CDR3 sequence reads: CSAPSGTDDTEAFF. Written as DNA, the CDR3 is TGCAGTGCCCCTTCTGGGACAGACGACACTGAAGCTTTCTTT. The chain joins TRBV20-1 to TRBJ1-1, with 7 nucleotides matching TRBD1. Germline assignment: CDR1 DFQATT and CDR2 SNEGSKA (reference sequence). The CDR3 totals 14 residues. J lost 3 bases, V lost 6 bases, and 10 bases had no gene match.